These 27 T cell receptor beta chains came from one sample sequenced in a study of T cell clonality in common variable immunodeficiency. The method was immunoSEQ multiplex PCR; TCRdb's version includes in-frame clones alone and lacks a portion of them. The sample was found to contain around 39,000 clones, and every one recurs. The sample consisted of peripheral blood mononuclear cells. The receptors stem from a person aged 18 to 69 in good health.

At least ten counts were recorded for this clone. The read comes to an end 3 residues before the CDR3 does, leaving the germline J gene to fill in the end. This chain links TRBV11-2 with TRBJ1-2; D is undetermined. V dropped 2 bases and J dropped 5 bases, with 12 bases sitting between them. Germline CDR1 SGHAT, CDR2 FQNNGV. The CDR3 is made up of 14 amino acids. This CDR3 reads CASSLTLSGYGYTF. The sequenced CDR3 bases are TGTGCCAGCAGCTTAACTCTATCGGGTTATGGC.

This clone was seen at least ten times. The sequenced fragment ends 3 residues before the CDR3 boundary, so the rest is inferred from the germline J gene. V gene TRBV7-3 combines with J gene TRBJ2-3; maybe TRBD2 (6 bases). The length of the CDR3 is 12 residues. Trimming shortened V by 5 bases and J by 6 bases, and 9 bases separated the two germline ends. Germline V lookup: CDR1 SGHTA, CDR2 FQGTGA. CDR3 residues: CASSPEGDTQYF. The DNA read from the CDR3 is TGTGCCAGCAGCCCGGAGGGGGATACG.

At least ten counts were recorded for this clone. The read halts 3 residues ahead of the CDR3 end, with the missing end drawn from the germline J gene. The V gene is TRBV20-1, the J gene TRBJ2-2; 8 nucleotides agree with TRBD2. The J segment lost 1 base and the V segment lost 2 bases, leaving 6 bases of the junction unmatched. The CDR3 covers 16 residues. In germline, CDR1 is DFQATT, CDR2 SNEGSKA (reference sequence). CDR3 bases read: TGCAGTGCTAGACGTCCGGGACTAGTGAACACCGGGGAG. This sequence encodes CSARRPGLVNTGE. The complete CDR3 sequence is CSARRPGLVNTGELFF.

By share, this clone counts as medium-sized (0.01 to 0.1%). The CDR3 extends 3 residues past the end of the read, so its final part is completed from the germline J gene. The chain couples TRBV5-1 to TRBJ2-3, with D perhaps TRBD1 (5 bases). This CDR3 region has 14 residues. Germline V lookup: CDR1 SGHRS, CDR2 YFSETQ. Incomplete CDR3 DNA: TGCGCCAGCAGCTTGGTCAGCATCGCAGGGACG. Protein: CASSLVSIAGT. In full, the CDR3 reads CASSLVSIAGTQYF.

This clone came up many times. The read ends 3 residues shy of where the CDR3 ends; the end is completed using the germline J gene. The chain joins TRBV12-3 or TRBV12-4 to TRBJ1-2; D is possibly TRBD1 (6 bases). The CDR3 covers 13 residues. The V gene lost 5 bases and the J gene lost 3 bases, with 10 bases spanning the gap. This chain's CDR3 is CASSAQGHYGYTF. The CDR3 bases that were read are TGTGCCAGCAGTGCACAGGGACACTATGGC.

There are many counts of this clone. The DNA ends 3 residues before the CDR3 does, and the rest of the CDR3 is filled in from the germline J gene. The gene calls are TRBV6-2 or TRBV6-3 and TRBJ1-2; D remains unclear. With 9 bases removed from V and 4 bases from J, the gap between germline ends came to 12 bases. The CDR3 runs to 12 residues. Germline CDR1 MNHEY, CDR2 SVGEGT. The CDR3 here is CASTSTPYGYTF. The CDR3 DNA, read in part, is TGTGCCAGTACCTCAACTCCCTATGGC.

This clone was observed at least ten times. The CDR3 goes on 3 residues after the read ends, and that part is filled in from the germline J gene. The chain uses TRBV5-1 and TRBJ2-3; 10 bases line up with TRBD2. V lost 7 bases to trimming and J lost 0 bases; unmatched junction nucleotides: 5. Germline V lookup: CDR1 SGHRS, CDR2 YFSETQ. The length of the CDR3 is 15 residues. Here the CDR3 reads CASRLAGVSTDTQYF. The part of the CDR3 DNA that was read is TGCGCCAGCCGACTAGCGGGTGTTAGCACAGATACG.

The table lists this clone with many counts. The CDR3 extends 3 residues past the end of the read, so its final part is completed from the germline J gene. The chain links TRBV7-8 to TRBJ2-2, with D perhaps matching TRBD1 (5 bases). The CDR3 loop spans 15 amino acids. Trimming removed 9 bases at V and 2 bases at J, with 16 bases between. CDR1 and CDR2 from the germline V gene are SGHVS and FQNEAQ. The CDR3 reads CASCSGRTNTGELFF. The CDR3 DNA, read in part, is TGTGCCAGTTGTTCTGGTAGGACAAACACCGGGGAG.

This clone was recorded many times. The DNA read from the CDR3 is TGTGCCAGTAGCCCAATCTCTGGGGCCAACGTC. Its translation is CASSPISGANV. The entire CDR3 is CASSPISGANVLTF. This chain links TRBV19 with TRBJ2-6; D ambiguous. The read finishes 3 residues shy of the CDR3 end, and the germline J gene is used to complete it. CDR3 length equals 14 residues. V lost 6 bases, J lost 0 bases, and 6 bases lay in between. Germline CDR1 and CDR2: LNHDA and SQIVND (reference sequence).

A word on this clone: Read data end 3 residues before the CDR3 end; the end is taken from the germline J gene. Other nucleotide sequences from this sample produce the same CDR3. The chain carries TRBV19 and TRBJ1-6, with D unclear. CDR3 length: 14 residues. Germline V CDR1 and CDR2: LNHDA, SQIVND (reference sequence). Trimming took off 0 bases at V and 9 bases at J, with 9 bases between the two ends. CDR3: CASSIEVLSSPLHF. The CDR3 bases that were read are TGTGCCAGTAGTATAGAGGTACTCTCTTCACCC.

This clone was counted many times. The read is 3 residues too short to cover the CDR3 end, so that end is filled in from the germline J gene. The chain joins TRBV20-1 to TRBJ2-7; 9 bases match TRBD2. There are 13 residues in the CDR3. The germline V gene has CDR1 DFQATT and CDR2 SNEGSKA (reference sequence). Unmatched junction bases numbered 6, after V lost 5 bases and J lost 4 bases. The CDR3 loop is CSAERGVKYEQYF. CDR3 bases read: TGCAGTGCTGAGCGGGGGGTGAAATACGAG.

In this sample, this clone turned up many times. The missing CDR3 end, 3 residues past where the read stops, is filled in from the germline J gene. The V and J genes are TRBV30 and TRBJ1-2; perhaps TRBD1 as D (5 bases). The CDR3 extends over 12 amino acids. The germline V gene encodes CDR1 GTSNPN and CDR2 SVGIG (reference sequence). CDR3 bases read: TGTGCCTGGTCCAGGGCCGGAAAAGGC. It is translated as CAWSRAGKG. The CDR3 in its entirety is CAWSRAGKGYTF.

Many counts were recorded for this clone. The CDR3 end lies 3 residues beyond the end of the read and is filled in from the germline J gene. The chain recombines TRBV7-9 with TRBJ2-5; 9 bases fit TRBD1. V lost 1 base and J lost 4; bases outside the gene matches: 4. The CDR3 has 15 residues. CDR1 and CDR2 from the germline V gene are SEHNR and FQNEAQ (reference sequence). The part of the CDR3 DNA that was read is TGTGCCAGCAGCTTAGGGGACAGGGTAGGAGAGACC. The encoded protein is CASSLGDRVGET. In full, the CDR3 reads CASSLGDRVGETQYF.

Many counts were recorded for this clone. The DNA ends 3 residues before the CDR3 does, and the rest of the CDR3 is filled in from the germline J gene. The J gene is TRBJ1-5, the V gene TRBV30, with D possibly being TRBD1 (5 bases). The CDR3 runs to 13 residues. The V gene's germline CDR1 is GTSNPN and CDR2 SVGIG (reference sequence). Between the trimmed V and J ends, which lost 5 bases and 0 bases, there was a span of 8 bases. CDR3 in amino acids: CAWAGNSNQPQHF. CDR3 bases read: TGTGCCTGGGCAGGGAATAGCAATCAGCCC.

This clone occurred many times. The part of the CDR3 DNA that was read is TGTGCCTGGAAGGTGCTAGCGTACAATGAG. It yields the protein CAWKVLAYNE. The entire CDR3 sequence reads CAWKVLAYNEQFF. The chain is built from TRBV30 and TRBJ2-1; D perhaps matches TRBD2 (6 bases). The CDR3 is cut off 3 residues early in the read; its end comes from the germline J gene. The CDR3 length is 13 residues. Germline CDR1 reads GTSNPN; CDR2 reads SVGIG (reference sequence). The ends were cut back, 4 bases at V and 4 bases at J, with 11 bases in the middle.

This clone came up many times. The CDR3 sequence is CASSLGQINYGYTF. CDR3 DNA, as far as it was read: TGTGCCAGCAGCTTGGGACAGATTAACTATGGC. The rearrangement joins TRBV5-6 to TRBJ1-2, with D perhaps matching TRBD1 (5 bases). The DNA ends 3 residues before the CDR3 does, and the rest of the CDR3 is filled in from the germline J gene. The CDR3 consists of 14 residues. Between the trimmed V and J ends, which lost 0 bases and 1 base, there was a span of 7 bases. Germline V CDR1 and CDR2: SGHDT, YYEEEE.

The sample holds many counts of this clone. The part of the CDR3 DNA that was read is TGCAGTGCTAGAATTCCGGGGGTTGAAGCTGAG. It encodes CSARIPGVEAE. The entire CDR3 reads CSARIPGVEAEQFF. The J gene is TRBJ2-1, the V gene TRBV20-1, with D perhaps matching TRBD2 (6 bases). The read finishes 3 residues shy of the CDR3 end, and the germline J gene is used to complete it. Per the germline V gene, CDR1 is DFQATT and CDR2 is SNEGSKA (reference sequence). This CDR3 comprises 14 residues. V was clipped by 2 bases and J by 9 bases, with 17 bases between them.

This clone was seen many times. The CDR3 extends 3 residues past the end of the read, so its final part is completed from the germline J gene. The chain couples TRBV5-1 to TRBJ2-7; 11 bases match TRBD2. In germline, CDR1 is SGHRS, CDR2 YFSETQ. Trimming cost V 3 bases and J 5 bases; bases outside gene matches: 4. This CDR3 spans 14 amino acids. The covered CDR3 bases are TGCGCCAGCAGCTCAGGACTAGCGGGCGACGAG. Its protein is CASSSGLAGDE. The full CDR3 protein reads CASSSGLAGDEQYF.

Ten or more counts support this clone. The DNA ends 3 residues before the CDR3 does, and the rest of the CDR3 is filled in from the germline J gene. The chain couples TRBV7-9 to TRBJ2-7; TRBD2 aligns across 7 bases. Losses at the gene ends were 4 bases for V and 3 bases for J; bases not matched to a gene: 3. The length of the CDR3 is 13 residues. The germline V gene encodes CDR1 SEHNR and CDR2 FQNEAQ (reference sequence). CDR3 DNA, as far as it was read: TGTGCCAGCAGCTCCCGGGACTACTACGAG. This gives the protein CASSSRDYYE. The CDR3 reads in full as CASSSRDYYEQYF.

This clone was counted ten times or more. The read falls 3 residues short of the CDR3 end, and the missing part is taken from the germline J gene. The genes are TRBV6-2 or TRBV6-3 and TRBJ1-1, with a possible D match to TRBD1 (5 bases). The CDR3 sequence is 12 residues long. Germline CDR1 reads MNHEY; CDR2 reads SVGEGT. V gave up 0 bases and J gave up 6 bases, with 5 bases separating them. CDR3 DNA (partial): TGTGCCAGCAGTTACTCGGGGCCTGAA. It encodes CASSYSGPE. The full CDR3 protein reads CASSYSGPEAFF.

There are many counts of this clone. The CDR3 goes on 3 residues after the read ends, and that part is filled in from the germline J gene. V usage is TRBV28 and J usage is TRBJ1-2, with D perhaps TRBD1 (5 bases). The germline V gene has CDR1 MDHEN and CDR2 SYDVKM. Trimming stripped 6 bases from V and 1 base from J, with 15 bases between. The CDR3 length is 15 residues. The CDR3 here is CASSPDSFINYGYTF. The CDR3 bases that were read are TGTGCCAGCAGCCCTGACAGCTTTATTAACTATGGC.

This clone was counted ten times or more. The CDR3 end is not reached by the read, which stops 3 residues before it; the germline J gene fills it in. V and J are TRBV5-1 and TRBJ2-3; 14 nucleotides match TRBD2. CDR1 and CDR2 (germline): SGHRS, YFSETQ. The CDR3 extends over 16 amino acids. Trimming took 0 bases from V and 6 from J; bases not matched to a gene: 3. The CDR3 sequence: CASSLGTSGGMDTQYF. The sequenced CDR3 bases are TGCGCCAGCAGCTTGGGGACTAGCGGGGGGATGGATACG.

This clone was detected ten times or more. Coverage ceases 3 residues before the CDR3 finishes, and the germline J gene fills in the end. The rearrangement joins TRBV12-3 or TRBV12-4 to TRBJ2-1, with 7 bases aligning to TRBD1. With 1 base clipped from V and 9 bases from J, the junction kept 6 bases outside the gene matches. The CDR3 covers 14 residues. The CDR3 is CASSLVRGLGEQFF. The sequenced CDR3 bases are TGTGCCAGCAGTTTAGTCAGGGGGTTGGGTGAG.

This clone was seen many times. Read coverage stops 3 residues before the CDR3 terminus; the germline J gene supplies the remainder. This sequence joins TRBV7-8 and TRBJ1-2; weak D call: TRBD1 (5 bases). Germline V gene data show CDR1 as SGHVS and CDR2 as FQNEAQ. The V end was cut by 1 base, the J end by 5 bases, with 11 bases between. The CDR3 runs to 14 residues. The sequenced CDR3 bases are TGTGCCAGCAGCTTAGATGTTGAGGGGTATGGC. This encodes CASSLDVEGYG. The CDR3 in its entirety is CASSLDVEGYGYTF.

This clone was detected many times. Here the CDR3 reads CASSLSMSGGPYEQYF. The DNA read from the CDR3 is TGTGCCAGTAGCCTATCGATGAGCGGGGGACCCTACGAG. The chain couples TRBV19 to TRBJ2-7; 8 bases are a match to TRBD2. The CDR3 extends 3 residues past the end of the read, so its final part is completed from the germline J gene. V dropped 6 bases and J dropped 2; count of bases not matched to a gene: 12. The CDR3 is made up of 16 amino acids. From germline, CDR1 is LNHDA and CDR2 SQIVND (reference sequence).

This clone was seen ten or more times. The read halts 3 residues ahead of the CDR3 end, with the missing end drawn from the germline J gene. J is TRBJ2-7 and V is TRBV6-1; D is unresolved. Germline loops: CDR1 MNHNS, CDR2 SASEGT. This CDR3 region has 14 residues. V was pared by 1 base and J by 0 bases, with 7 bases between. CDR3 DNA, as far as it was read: TGTGCCAGCAGTGAAGGATTCAGCTCCTACGAG. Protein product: CASSEGFSSYE. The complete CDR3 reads CASSEGFSSYEQYF.

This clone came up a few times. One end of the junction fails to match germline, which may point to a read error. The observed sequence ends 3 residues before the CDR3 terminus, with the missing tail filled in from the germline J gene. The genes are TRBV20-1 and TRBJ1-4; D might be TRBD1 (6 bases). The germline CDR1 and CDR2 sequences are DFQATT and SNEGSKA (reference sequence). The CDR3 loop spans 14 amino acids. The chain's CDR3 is CSARLGAANEELFF. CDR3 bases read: TGCAGTGCTAGGTTGGGGGCTGCAAATGAAGAA.